One T cell receptor (beta chain) is described in this entry. The entry originates in a study of T cell changes during pregnancy in multiple sclerosis. Measured with immunoSEQ multiplex PCR; TCRdb has only the in-frame clones, and not every one. Of roughly 41,000 clones listed, more than 75% are singletons. CDR1 and CDR2 (germline): SEHNR, FQNEAQ (reference sequence). The CDR3 loop spans 15 amino acids. Deletions cut 3 bases from V and 4 bases from J, with 15 bases between. The sequence came from a female donor with multiple sclerosis, enrolled in a pregnancy study. Sample: CD8+ T cells from peripheral blood mononuclear cells, taken in the third trimester of pregnancy. The V and J genes are TRBV7-9 and TRBJ1-2, with no clear D. CDR3 residues: CASSFRSTMTYGYTF. Here the CDR3 DNA reads TGTGCCAGCAGCTTTAGGAGCACTATGACCTATGGCTACACCTTC.